This TCR beta chain was observed in a study of T cell changes during pregnancy in multiple sclerosis. The protocol was immunoSEQ multiplex PCR, while the TCRdb copy is restricted to in-frame clones and leaves out a portion. The data show about 59,000 clones, with roughly 92% seen just once and roughly 2.6% held by the top ten. The CDR3 has 14 amino acids. Per germline, CDR1 MNHEY and CDR2 SMNVEV (reference sequence). V lost 6 bases and J lost 4; bases outside the gene matches: 8. The specimen comprised CD8+ T cells from peripheral blood mononuclear cells, sampled in the third trimester of pregnancy. This receptor was taken from a female donor with multiple sclerosis, enrolled in a pregnancy study. The chain employs TRBV27 and TRBJ2-7; 8 bases are shared with TRBD1. The CDR3 DNA reads TGTGCCAGCAGGCCACAGGGGGTTTGGTACGAGCAGTACTTC. Protein sequence: CASRPQGVWYEQYF.